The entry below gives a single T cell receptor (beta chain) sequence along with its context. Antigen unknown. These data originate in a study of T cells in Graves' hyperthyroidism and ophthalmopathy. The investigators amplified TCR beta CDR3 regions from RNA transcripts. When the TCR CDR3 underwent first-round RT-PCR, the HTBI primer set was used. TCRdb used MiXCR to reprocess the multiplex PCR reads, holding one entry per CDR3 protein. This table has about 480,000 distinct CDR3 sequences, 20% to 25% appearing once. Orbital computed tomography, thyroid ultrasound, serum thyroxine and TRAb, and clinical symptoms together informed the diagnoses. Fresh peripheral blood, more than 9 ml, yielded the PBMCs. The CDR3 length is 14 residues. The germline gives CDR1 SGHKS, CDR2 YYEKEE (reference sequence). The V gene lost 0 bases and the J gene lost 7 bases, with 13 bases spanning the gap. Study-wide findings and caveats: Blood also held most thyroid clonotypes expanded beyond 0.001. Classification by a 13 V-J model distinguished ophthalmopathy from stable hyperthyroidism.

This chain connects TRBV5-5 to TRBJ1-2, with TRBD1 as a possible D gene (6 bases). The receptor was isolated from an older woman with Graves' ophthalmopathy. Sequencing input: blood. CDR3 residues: CASSLGDGGGGYTF. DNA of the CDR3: TGTGCCAGCAGCTTGGGGGACGGGGGCGGTGGCTACACCTTC.